This T cell receptor (beta chain) was identified during a study of T cell repertoires in cytomegalovirus infection. Turning to the study itself: An indication of both CMV infection and matching HLA type came from public TCR beta signatures. Whole-study results and caveats: Adding up the frequency of public TCR beta families identified people who carried CMV plus the relevant HLA.

The CDR3 loop spans 15 amino acids. V lost 5 bases and J lost 4; bases outside the gene matches: 9. From germline, CDR1 is LNHDA and CDR2 SQIVND (reference sequence). Regarding this clonotype: Antigen unknown.

In TCRdb, the reads were re-called with MiXCR into one record per CDR3 protein. The data contain roughly 180,000 distinct CDR3 sequences, approximately 30% of them singletons. This TCR came from a human donor in good health (CMV status not recorded). Some clones in this sample may be carry-over from other donors' samples. What was sequenced was PBMCs. The V gene is TRBV19, the J gene TRBJ1-1; 8 nucleotides agree with TRBD1. This CDR3 reads CASSSTGGGGTEAFF. CDR3 sequence (DNA): TGTGCCAGTAGTTCCACAGGGGGAGGAGGCACTGAAGCTTTCTTT.